These 25 T cell receptor beta chains originate from one sample sequenced in a study of response to subunit inactivated influenza vaccine. TCRdb redid the calling of the RT-PCR reads with MiXCR, one entry per CDR3 protein. The sample includes 610,000 or so distinct CDR3 sequences, around 15% of them seen just once. Material: PBMCs from blood, obtained less than 13 days after vaccination. These receptors all stem from a man aged 45 to 65 who received an inactivated influenza vaccine.

This clonotype showed up just a few times. The chain is built from TRBV6-2 or TRBV6-3 and TRBJ2-7, with D possibly being TRBD2 (6 bases). Germline V CDR1 and CDR2: MNHEY, SVGEGT. Trimming removed 5 bases at V and 6 bases at J, with 20 bases between. CDR3 length: 15 amino acids. The CDR3 protein is CASSGPGGGLSEQYF. In DNA form, the CDR3 reads TGTGCCAGCAGTGGCCCCGGGGGAGGACTATCCGAGCAGTACTTC.

The V and J genes are TRBV5-1 and TRBJ2-3; 8 nucleotides line up with TRBD2. The CDR3 runs to 18 residues. J lost 4 bases, V lost 7 bases, and 20 bases had no gene match. Germline-derived CDR1 and CDR2 are SGHRS and YFSETQ. In DNA, the CDR3 is TGCGCCAGCCGCGGACGGATATCACCGACTAGCGACGCAGATACGCAGTATTTT. Its protein is CASRGRISPTSDADTQYF.

This clonotype was seen a handful of times. The rearrangement uses TRBV28 and TRBJ2-3; 9 bases are a match to TRBD2. The length of the CDR3 is 17 residues. V gave up 4 bases and J gave up 7 bases; unmatched junction bases: 15. Germline CDR1 is MDHEN and CDR2 is SYDVKM. CDR3 DNA: TGTGCCAGCAGTTCACCAGCGGGGGGCCCAGCCGGTTATACGCAGTATTTT. It translates to CASSSPAGGPAGYTQYF.

This clonotype was seen at least ten times. A junction boundary mismatches the germline segment, possibly from a read error. The chain carries TRBV4-2 and TRBJ2-3; 9 nucleotides agree with TRBD2. CDR1 is LGHNA and CDR2 is YNFKEQ in the germline V gene. The CDR3 totals 16 residues. In DNA, the CDR3 is TGCGCCAGCAGCCAAGACTTAGCGGGAGGCACAGATACGCAGTATTTT. Its protein product is CASSQDLAGGTDTQYF.

This clonotype occurred many times. The V and J genes are TRBV3-1 and TRBJ2-1, with TRBD1 identical over 9 bases. Germline assignment: CDR1 LGHDT and CDR2 YNNKEL (reference sequence). V lost 0 bases and J lost 8; bases outside the gene matches: 8. The CDR3 runs 16 residues. CDR3 sequence (DNA): TGTGCCAGCAGCCAAGACGGGACAGGGTTTTACGATGAGCAGTTCTTC. As protein: CASSQDGTGFYDEQFF.

The CDR3 region has the DNA TGTGCCAGCAGTTTAAAATCCGGGGAGCTGTTTTTT. Translated, it gives CASSLKSGELFF. The chain is built from TRBV12-3 or TRBV12-4 and TRBJ2-2; no firm D call. This CDR3 region has 12 residues. V shed 2 bases and J shed 6 bases, with 4 bases lying between them.

The table lists this clonotype with many counts. The chain couples TRBV20-1 to TRBJ2-2; 7 bases are shared with TRBD1. The trim removed 5 bases at V and 5 bases at J, leaving 8 bases unmatched. The CDR3 runs to 14 residues. Germline CDR1 reads DFQATT; CDR2 reads SNEGSKA (reference sequence). Here the CDR3 DNA reads TGCAGTGCTCGCCAGGGACAGCCTACCGGGGAGCTGTTTTTT. Translation gives CSARQGQPTGELFF.

The rearrangement uses TRBV6-2 or TRBV6-3 and TRBJ1-2, with D possibly TRBD1 on 5 matching bases. Trimming removed 5 bases from V and 8 bases from J, with 12 bases in between. The CDR3 extends over 12 amino acids. Germline V gives CDR1 MNHEY, CDR2 SVGEGT. CDR3 sequence: CASSPGTFGYTF. The CDR3 region has the DNA TGTGCCAGCAGTCCCGGGACCTTCGGCTACACCTTC.

The sample holds a few counts of this clonotype. The rearrangement uses TRBV7-9 and TRBJ2-7; 8 nucleotides align to TRBD2. The CDR3 spans 15 residues. The germline V gene has CDR1 SEHNR and CDR2 FQNEAQ (reference sequence). J lost 5 bases, V lost 4 bases, and 10 bases had no gene match. The CDR3 nucleotides read TGTGCCAGCAGCTATGAACCTAGCGGGTTGAACGAGCAGTACTTC. Protein sequence: CASSYEPSGLNEQYF.

This clonotype was observed a few times. The chain joins TRBV7-2 to TRBJ2-7, with 8 bases lining up with TRBD2. The trim removed 6 bases at V and 7 bases at J, leaving 11 bases unmatched. The V gene's germline CDR1 is SGHTA and CDR2 FQGNSA. This CDR3 comprises 14 residues. The CDR3, as DNA: TGTGCCAGCAGGAAATTTAGCGGGGCAGAGGAGCAGTACTTC. Translated, it gives CASRKFSGAEEQYF.

This clonotype has only a few counts. The J gene is TRBJ2-5, the V gene TRBV5-1, with 10 bases fitting TRBD2. The germline V gene has CDR1 SGHRS and CDR2 YFSETQ. The trim removed 0 bases at V and 4 bases at J, leaving 6 bases unmatched. The CDR3 consists of 16 residues. The CDR3 DNA is TGCGCCAGCAGCTTGGGTGCTAGCGGGGGTGTAGAGACCCAGTACTTC. This translates into CASSLGASGGVETQYF.

The V gene is TRBV6-2 or TRBV6-3, the J gene TRBJ2-3; unclear D gene. Between the trimmed V and J ends, which lost 4 bases and 4 bases, there was a span of 18 bases. The CDR3 consists of 16 residues. Germline V gene data show CDR1 as MNHEY and CDR2 as SVGEGT. The CDR3 DNA sequence: TGTGCCAGCAGTTCGCCGGACCCCCCAGGCGCAGATACGCAGTATTTT. Its protein is CASSSPDPPGADTQYF.

The V call is TRBV4-3, the J call TRBJ2-1; 7 nucleotides agree with TRBD2. Germline V lookup: CDR1 LGHNA, CDR2 YSLEER. The trim removed 4 bases at V and 5 bases at J, leaving 8 bases unmatched. This CDR3 comprises 15 residues. DNA for the CDR3: TGCGCCAGCAGCCCCCGACTAGCCCCGAACAATGAGCAGTTCTTC. Its translation: CASSPRLAPNNEQFF.

This rearrangement joins TRBV20-1 to TRBJ2-7; TRBD2 matches 9 bases. The ends lost 6 bases at V and 5 bases at J; junction bases unmatched: 11. This CDR3 region has 14 residues. Germline loops: CDR1 DFQATT, CDR2 SNEGSKA (reference sequence). The CDR3 coding sequence is TGCAGTGCCAGGGAGGTAGCGGGAGCACACGAGCAGTACTTC. Translation gives CSAREVAGAHEQYF.

The chain is built from TRBV5-6 and TRBJ2-7, with D unclear. Germline CDR1 and CDR2: SGHDT and YYEEEE. The CDR3 is 14 residues long. V was shortened by 1 base and J by 3 bases, with 11 bases between the two germline ends. The CDR3 nucleotides read TGTGCCAGCAGCTTGATGGGGTTAGGCTACGAGCAGTACTTC. This translates into CASSLMGLGYEQYF.

This chain connects TRBV29-1 to TRBJ2-3, with TRBD2 identical over 12 bases. CDR1 SQVTM and CDR2 ANQGSEA come from the germline V gene. The CDR3 is 17 residues long. Trimming removed 7 bases from V and 1 base from J; junction bases left unmatched: 12. The CDR3, as DNA: TGCAGCGCCAAAGCCCTAACTAGCGGGAGGCGCACAGATACGCAGTATTTT. It specifies CSAKALTSGRRTDTQYF.

This chain connects TRBV6-2 or TRBV6-3 to TRBJ2-3; 7 bases map to TRBD2. The CDR3 extends over 18 amino acids. V lost 4 bases and J lost 3; bases outside the gene matches: 16. Per germline, CDR1 MNHEY and CDR2 SVGEGT. For the CDR3, the DNA is TGTGCCAGCAGTTCCCCGGCGGGGACTAAGGTTGGGACAGATACGCAGTATTTT. This gives the protein CASSSPAGTKVGTDTQYF.

The CDR3 protein is CSGGETGSYNEQFF. CDR3 bases: TGCAGCGGAGGCGAGACAGGGTCCTACAATGAGCAGTTCTTC. The chain is built from TRBV29-1 and TRBJ2-1, with 7 bases aligning to TRBD1. The CDR3 loop spans 14 amino acids. J was trimmed by 1 base and V by 7 bases; bases with no gene match: 7. CDR1 is SQVTM and CDR2 is ANQGSEA in the germline V gene.

The chain links TRBV6-8 to TRBJ2-5; D gene uncertain. Trimming took off 0 bases at V and 4 bases at J, with 6 bases between the two ends. The V gene's germline CDR1 is MNHGY and CDR2 SAAAGT. The CDR3 runs 13 residues. The CDR3 coding sequence is TGTGCCAGCAGTTACTCGCTTCGAGAGACCCAGTACTTC. It specifies CASSYSLRETQYF.

The CDR3 DNA reads as TGTGCCAGCAGCTTAGAGGGAGGGCCTACGCAGTATTTT. Residues: CASSLEGGPTQYF. V and J are TRBV7-2 and TRBJ2-3; TRBD2 matches 7 bases. The V gene end was trimmed by 1 base and the J gene end by 8 bases; junction bases not matched to a gene: 3. CDR1 SGHTA and CDR2 FQGNSA come from the germline V gene. This CDR3 contains 13 residues.

The V and J genes are TRBV7-9 and TRBJ1-6; TRBD1 is a possible D gene (6 bases). CDR3 size: 14 residues. V lost 5 bases to trimming and J lost 9 bases, with 14 bases between them. Germline CDR1 is SEHNR and CDR2 is FQNEAQ (reference sequence). The CDR3 here is CASSQQGPPSPLHF. CDR3 sequence (DNA): TGTGCCAGCAGCCAACAGGGTCCTCCTTCACCCCTCCACTTT. Combining the CDR3 with reference TRBV7-9 and TRBJ1-6 gives the whole variable domain DTGVSQNPRHKITKRGQNVTFRCDPISEHNRLYWYRQTLGQGPEFLTYFQNEAQLEKSRLLSDRFSAERPKGSFSTLEIQRTEQGDSAMYLCASSQQGPPSPLHFGNGTRLTVT.

V usage is TRBV3-1 and J usage is TRBJ1-2, with D uncertain. Trimming stripped 1 base from V and 7 bases from J, with 22 bases between. The V gene's germline CDR1 is LGHDT and CDR2 YNNKEL (reference sequence). The length of the CDR3 is 17 residues. CDR3 amino acids: CASSQGRQRRIKGGYTF. As DNA, the CDR3 is TGTGCCAGCAGCCAAGGAAGACAAAGGAGGATAAAGGGTGGCTACACCTTC.

The sample holds a few counts of this clonotype. V gene TRBV2 combines with J gene TRBJ2-4; D tentatively reads TRBD1 or TRBD2 (5 bases each). CDR3 length: 15 residues. V was clipped by 4 bases and J by 3 bases, with 13 bases between them. CDR1 SNHLY and CDR2 FYNNEI come from the germline V gene. The CDR3 loop is CASSGPGPGKNIQYF. The CDR3 DNA is TGTGCCAGCAGTGGGCCGGGACCGGGCAAAAACATTCAGTACTTC.

CDR3 bases: TGCGCCAGCAGCCAAGCTTCGACTGATGCAACTAATGAAAAACTGTTTTTT. It yields the protein CASSQASTDATNEKLFF. This chain uses TRBV4-1 with TRBJ1-4; D call uncertain. Germline CDR1 is MGHRA and CDR2 is YSYEKL. V lost 1 base, J lost 0 bases, and 12 bases lay in between. The CDR3 spans 17 residues.

The chain joins TRBV5-1 to TRBJ2-1, with TRBD1 identical over 9 bases. Germline values: CDR1 SGHRS, CDR2 YFSETQ. With V trimmed by 4 bases and J by 2 bases, 7 bases remained unmatched. The CDR3 consists of 16 residues. CDR3 bases: TGCGCCAGCAGCCTGACAGGGGGGGTCCCCTACAATGAGCAGTTCTTC. It specifies CASSLTGGVPYNEQFF.